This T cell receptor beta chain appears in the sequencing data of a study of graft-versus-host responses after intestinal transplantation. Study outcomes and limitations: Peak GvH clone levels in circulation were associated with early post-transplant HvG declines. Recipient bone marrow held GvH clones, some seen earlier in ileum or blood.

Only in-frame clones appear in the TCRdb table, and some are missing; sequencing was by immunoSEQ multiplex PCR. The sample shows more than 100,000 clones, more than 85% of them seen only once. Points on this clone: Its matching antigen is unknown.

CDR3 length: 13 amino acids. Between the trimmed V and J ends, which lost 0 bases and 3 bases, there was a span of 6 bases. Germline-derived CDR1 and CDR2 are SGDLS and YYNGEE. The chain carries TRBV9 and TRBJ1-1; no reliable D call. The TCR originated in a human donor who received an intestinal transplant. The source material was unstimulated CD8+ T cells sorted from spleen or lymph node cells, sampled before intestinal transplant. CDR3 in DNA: TGTGCCAGCAGCGTAGATACTTACACTGAAGCTTTCTTT. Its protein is CASSVDTYTEAFF. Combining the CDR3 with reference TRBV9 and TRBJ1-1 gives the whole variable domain DSGVTQTPKHLITATGQRVTLRCSPRSGDLSVYWYQQSLDQGLQFLIQYYNGEERAKGNILERFSAQQFPDLHSELNLSSLELGDSALYFCASSVDTYTEAFFGQGTRLTVV.